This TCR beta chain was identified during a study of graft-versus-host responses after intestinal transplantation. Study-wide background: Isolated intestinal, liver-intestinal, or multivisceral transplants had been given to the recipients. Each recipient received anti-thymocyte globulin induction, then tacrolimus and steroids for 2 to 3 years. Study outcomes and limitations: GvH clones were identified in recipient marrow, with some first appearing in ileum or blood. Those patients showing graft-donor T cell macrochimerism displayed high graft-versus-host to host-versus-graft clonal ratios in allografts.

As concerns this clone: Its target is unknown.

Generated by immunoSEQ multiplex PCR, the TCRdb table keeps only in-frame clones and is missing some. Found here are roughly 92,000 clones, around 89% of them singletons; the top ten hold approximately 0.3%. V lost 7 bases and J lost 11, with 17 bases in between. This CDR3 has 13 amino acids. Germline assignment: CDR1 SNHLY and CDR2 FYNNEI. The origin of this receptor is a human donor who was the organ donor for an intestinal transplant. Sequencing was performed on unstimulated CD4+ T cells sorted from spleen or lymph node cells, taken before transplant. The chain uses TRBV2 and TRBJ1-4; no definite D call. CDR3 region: CASNGERIGKLFF. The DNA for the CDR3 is TGTGCCAGCAATGGGGAGAGGATAGGGAAACTGTTTTTT.